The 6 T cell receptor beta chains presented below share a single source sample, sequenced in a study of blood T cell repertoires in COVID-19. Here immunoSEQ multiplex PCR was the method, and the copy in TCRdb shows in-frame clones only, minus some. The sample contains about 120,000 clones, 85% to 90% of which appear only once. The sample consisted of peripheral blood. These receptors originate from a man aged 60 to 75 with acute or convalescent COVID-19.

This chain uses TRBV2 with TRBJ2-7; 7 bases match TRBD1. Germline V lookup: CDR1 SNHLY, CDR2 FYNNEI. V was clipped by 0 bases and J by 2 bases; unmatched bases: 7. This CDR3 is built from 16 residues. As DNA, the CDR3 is TGTGCCAGCAGTGAAGCCACAGGGGCGCAAGCCTACGAGCAGTACTTC. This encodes CASSEATGAQAYEQYF. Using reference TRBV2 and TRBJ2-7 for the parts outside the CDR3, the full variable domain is EPEVTQTPSHQVTQMGQEVILRCVPISNHLYFYWYRQILGQKVEFLVSFYNNEISEKSEIFDDQFSVERPDGSNFTLKIRSTKLEDSAMYFCASSEATGAQAYEQYFGPGTRLTVT.

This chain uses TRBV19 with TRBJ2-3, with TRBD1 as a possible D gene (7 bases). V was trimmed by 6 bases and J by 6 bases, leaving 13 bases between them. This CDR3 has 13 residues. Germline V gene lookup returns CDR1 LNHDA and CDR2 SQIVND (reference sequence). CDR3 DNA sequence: TGTGCCAGTAGAATACCAGGGGGGGATACGCAGTATTTT. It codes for CASRIPGGDTQYF.

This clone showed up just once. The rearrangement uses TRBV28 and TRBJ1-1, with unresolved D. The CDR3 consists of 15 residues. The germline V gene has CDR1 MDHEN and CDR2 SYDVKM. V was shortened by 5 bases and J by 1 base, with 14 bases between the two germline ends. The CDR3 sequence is CASSRRGSGNTEAFF. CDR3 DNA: TGTGCCAGCAGTCGACGGGGTTCAGGGAACACTGAAGCTTTCTTT.

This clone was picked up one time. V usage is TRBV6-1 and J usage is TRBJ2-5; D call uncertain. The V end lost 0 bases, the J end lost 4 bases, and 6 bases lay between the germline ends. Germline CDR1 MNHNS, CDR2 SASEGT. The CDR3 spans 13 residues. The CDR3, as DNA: TGTGCCAGCAGTGAAGCGGCACGAGAGACCCAGTACTTC. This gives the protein CASSEAARETQYF.

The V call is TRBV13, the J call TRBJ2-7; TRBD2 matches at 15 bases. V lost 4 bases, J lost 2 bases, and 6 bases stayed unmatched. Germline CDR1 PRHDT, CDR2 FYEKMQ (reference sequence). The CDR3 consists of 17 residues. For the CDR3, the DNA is TGTGCCAGCAGCTCGGGACTAGCGGGAGGACCCCCCTACGAGCAGTACTTC. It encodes CASSSGLAGGPPYEQYF.

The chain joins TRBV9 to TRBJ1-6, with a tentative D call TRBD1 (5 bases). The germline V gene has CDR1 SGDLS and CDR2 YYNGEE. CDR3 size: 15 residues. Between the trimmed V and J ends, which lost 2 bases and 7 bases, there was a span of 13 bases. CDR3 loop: CASSVIAQGNSPLHF. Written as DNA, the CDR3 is TGTGCCAGCAGCGTGATTGCTCAGGGAAATTCACCCCTCCACTTT.